This T cell receptor (beta chain) was recovered during a study of blood T cell repertoires in COVID-19. About the research overall: Samples of COVID-19 (acute and convalescent) were obtained from the United States, Italy and Spain. Sources were T cells, B-cell-depleted T cells, or PBMCs; the material itself was cDNA or gDNA.

In the original workflow: Quantification of nucleated cells was approximated via reference gene primer amplification. Assay used: immunoSEQ multiplex PCR; TCRdb lists only in-frame clones, some missing. The DNA was the basis for D and trimming; V, J and clone size are from that table. This sample has about 480,000 clones; roughly nine tenths occur once, and the top ten carry 0.9%. As regards this clone: A junction boundary mismatches the germline segment, possibly from a read error.

This CDR3 is built from 17 residues. CDR1 is PRHDT, CDR2 FYEKMQ, per germline (reference sequence). The receptor was derived from a man younger than 35 with COVID-19, enrolled during active disease. Specimen: peripheral blood. The chain employs TRBV13 and TRBJ2-1; 8 bases are a match to TRBD1. As DNA, the CDR3 is TGTGCCAGCAGCATAGGACAGGGTAGACGACGCGGTGGTGAGCAGTTCTTC. It translates to CASSIGQGRRRGGEQFF.